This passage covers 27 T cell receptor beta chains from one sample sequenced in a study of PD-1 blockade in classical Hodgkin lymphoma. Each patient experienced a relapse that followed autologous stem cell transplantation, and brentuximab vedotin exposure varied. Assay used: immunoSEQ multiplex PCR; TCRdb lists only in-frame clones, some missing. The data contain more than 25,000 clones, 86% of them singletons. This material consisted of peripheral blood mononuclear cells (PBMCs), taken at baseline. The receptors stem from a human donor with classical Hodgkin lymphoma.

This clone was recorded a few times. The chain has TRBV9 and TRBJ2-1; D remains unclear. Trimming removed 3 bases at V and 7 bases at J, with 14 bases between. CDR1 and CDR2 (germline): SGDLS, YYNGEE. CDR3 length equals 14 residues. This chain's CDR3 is CASSGTSLGNEQFF. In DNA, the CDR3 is TGTGCCAGCAGCGGGACCAGCCTAGGAAATGAGCAGTTCTTC.

CDR3 sequence reads: CASSDQGGLNTIYF. CDR3 in DNA: TGTGCCAGCAGTGACCAAGGGGGTTTAAACACCATATATTTT. The chain uses TRBV25-1 and TRBJ1-3, with a possible D match to TRBD1 (6 bases). The germline CDR1 and CDR2 sequences are MGHDK and SYGVNS. CDR3 length: 14 amino acids. Trimming cost V 3 bases and J 6 bases, with 12 bases left between them.

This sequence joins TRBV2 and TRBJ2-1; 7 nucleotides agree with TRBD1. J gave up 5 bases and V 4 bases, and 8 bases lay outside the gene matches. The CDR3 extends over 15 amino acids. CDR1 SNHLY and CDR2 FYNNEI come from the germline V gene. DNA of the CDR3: TGTGCCAGCAGTGCACAGGGGTTGTTGGACAATGAGCAGTTCTTC. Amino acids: CASSAQGLLDNEQFF.

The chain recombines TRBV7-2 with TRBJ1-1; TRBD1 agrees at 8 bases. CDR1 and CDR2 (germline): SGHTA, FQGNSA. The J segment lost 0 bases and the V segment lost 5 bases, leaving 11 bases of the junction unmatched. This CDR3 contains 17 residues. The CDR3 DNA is TGTGCCAGCAGCAACCCCGACAGGGGCTTCTTGAACACTGAAGCTTTCTTT. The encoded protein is CASSNPDRGFLNTEAFF.

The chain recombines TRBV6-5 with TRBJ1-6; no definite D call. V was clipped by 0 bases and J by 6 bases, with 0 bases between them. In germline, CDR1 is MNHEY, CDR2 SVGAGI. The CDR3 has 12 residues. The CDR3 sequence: CASSYSNSPLHF. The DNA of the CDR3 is TGTGCCAGCAGTTACTCTAATTCACCCCTCCACTTT.

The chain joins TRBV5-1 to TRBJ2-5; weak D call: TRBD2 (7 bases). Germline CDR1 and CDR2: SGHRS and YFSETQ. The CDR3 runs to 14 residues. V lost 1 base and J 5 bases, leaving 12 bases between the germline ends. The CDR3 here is CASSLWGGSETQYF. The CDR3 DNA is TGCGCCAGCAGCTTGTGGGGGGGCAGTGAGACCCAGTACTTC.

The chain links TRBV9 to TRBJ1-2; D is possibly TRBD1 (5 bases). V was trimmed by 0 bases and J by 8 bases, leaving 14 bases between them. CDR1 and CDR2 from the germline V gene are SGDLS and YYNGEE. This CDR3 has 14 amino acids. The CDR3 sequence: CASSVGIVGAGYTF. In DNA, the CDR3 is TGTGCCAGCAGCGTAGGCATCGTCGGGGCCGGCTACACCTTC.

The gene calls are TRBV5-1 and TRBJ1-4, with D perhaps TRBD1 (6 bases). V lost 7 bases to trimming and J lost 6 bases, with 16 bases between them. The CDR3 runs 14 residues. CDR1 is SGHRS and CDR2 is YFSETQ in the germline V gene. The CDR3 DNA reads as TGCGCCAGCTCCGAACAGGGAGGGCATGAAAAACTGTTTTTT. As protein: CASSEQGGHEKLFF.

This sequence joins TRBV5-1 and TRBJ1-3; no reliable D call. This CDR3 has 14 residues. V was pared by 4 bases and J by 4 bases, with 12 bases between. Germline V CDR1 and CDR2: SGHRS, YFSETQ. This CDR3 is CASSLNLQGNTIYF. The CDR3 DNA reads TGCGCCAGCAGCCTTAACCTACAGGGAAACACCATATATTTT.

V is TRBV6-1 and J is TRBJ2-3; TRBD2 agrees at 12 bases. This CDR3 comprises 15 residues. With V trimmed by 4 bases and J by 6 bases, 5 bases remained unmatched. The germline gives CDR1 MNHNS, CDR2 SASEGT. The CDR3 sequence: CASSGLAGAGDTQYF. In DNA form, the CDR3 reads TGTGCCAGCAGTGGACTAGCGGGGGCCGGGGATACGCAGTATTTT.

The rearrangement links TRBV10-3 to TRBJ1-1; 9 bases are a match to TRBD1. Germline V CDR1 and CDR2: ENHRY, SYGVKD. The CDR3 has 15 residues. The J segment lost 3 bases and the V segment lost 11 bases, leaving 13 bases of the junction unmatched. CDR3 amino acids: CAVAGTGKADTEAFF. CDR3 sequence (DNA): TGTGCCGTCGCCGGGACAGGGAAGGCGGACACTGAAGCTTTCTTT.

The CDR3 DNA is TGCGCCAGCAGCGAGACAGGGCTCACCGGGGAGCTGTTTTTT. This translates into CASSETGLTGELFF. V is TRBV5-1 and J is TRBJ2-2; 7 bases are shared with TRBD1. Germline assignment: CDR1 SGHRS and CDR2 YFSETQ. This CDR3 contains 14 residues. Germline trimming cut 4 bases from V and 4 bases from J; bases unmatched to any gene: 4.

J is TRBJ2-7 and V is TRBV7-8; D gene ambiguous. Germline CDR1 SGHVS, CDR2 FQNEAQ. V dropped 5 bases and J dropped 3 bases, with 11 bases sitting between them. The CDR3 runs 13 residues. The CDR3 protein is CASSRLRDYEQYF. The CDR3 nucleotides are TGTGCCAGCAGCCGATTAAGAGACTACGAGCAGTACTTC.

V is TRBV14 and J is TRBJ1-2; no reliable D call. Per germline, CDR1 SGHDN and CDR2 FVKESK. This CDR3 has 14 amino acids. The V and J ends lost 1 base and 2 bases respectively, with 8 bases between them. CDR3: CASSQVASNYGYTF. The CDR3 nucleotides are TGTGCCAGCAGCCAAGTCGCCAGCAACTATGGCTACACCTTC.

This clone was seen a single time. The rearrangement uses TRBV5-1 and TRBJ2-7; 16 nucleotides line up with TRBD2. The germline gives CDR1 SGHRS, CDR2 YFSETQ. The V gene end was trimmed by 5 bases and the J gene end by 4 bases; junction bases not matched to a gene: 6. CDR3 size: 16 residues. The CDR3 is CASSHGTSGGAYEQYF. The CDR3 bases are TGCGCCAGCAGTCACGGGACTAGCGGGGGGGCGTACGAGCAGTACTTC. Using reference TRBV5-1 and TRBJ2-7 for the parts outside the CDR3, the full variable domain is KAGVTQTPRYLIKTRGQQVTLSCSPISGHRSVSWYQQTPGQGLQFLFEYFSETQRNKGNFPGRFSGRQFSNSRSEMNVSTLELGDSALYLCASSHGTSGGAYEQYFGPGTRLTVT.

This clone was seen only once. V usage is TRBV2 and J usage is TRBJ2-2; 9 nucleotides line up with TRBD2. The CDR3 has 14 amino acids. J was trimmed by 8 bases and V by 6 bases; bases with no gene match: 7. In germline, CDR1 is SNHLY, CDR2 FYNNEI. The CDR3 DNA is TGTGCCAGCAGCCGGACTAGCGCTAGTGGGGAGCTGTTTTTT. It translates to CASSRTSASGELFF.

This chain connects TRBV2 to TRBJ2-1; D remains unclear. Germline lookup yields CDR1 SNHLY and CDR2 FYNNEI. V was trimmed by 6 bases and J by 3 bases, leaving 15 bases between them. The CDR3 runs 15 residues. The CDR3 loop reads CASRATASVYNEQFF. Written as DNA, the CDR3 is TGTGCCAGCAGGGCGACGGCATCCGTCTACAATGAGCAGTTCTTC. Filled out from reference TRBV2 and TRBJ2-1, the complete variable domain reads EPEVTQTPSHQVTQMGQEVILRCVPISNHLYFYWYRQILGQKVEFLVSFYNNEISEKSEIFDDQFSVERPDGSNFTLKIRSTKLEDSAMYFCASRATASVYNEQFFGPGTRLTVL.

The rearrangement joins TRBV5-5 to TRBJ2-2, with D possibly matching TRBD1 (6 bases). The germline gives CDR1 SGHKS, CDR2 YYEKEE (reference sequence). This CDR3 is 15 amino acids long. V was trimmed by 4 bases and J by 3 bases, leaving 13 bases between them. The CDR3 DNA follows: TGTGCCAGCAGCCCGGACAGCGACTACACCGGGGAGCTGTTTTTT. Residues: CASSPDSDYTGELFF.

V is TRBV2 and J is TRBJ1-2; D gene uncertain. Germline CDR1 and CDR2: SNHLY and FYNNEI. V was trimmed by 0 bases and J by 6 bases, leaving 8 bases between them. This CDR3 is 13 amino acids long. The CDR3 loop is CASSEARRDGYTF. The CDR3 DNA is TGTGCCAGCAGTGAAGCGCGGCGGGATGGCTACACCTTC.

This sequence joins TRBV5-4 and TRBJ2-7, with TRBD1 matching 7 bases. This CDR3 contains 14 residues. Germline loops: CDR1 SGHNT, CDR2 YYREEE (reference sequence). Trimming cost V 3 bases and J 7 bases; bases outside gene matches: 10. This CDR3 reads CASSYTEGAGEQYF. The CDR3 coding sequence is TGTGCCAGCAGCTATACTGAGGGGGCCGGAGAGCAGTACTTC.

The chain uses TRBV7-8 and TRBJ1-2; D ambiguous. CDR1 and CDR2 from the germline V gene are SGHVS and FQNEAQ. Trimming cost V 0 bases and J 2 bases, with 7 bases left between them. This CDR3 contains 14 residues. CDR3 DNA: TGTGCCAGCAGCTTAGCAAGAGACAACTATGGCTACACCTTC. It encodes CASSLARDNYGYTF. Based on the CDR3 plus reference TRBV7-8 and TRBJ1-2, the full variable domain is GAGVSQSPRYKVAKRGQDVALRCDPISGHVSLFWYQQALGQGPEFLTYFQNEAQLDKSGLPSDRFFAERPEGSVSTLKIQRTQQEDSAVYLCASSLARDNYGYTFGSGTRLTVV.

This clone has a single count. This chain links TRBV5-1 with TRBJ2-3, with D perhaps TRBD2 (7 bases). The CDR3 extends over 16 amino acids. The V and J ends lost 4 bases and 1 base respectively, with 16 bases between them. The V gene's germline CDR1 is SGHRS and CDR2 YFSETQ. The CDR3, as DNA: TGCGCCAGCAGCCCAGGATGGGGGGGCCGCACAGATACGCAGTATTTT. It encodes CASSPGWGGRTDTQYF.

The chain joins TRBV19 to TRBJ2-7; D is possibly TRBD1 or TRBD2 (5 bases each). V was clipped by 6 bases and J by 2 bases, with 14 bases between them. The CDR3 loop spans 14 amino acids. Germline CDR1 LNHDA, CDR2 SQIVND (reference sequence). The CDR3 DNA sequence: TGTGCCAGTAGCCCTTTTAGGGGAGCCTACGAGCAGTACTTC. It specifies CASSPFRGAYEQYF.

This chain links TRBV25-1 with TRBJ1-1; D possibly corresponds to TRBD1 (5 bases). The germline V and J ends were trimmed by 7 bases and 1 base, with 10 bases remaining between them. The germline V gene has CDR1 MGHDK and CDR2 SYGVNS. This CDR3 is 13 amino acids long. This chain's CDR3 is CASTFDRNTEAFF. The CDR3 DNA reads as TGTGCCAGCACTTTCGACAGGAACACTGAAGCTTTCTTT.

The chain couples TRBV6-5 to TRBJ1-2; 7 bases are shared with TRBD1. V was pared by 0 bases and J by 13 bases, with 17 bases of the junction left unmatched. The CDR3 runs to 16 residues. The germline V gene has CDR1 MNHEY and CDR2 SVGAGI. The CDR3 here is CASSYSETANSGGSTF. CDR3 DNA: TGTGCCAGCAGTTACTCTGAGACAGCCAACTCAGGGGGTAGCACCTTC.

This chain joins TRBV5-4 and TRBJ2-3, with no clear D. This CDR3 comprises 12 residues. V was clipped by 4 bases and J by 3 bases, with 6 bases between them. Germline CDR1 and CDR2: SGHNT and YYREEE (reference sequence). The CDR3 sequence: CASSLFTDTQYF. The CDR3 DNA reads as TGTGCCAGCAGCCTATTTACAGATACGCAGTATTTT.

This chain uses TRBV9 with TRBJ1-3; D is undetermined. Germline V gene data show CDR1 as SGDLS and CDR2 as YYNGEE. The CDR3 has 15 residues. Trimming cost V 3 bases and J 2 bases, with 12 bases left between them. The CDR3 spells CASSATVATGNTIYF. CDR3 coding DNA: TGTGCCAGCAGCGCGACCGTGGCCACTGGAAACACCATATATTTT.